What follows are 25 T cell receptor beta chains derived from one specimen sequenced in a study of human T cells and chemical hapten exposure. Time point: pre-sensitization, week 0. Treatment given: therapeutic diphenylcyclopropenone sensitization with weekly scalp DPC. MiXCR, applied by TCRdb to the RACE reads, yields one record per CDR3 protein. The table has roughly 380,000 distinct CDR3 sequences, less than 6.5% seen once. This specimen was whole blood, taken in connection with sensitization to the hapten diphenylcyclopropenone (DPC). Receptors originate from a woman aged 50 to 60 with alopecia areata. Some clones in this sample may be carry-over from other donors' samples.

This clonotype was seen only a few times. The V and J genes are TRBV18 and TRBJ1-5; 11 nucleotides align to TRBD1. The CDR3 consists of 18 residues. V gave up 1 base and J gave up 0 bases; unmatched junction bases: 5. The germline CDR1 and CDR2 sequences are KGHSH and LQKENI. The CDR3 coding sequence is TGTGCCAGCTCACCACAGGGACAGGGGGAAAGTAGCAATCAGCCCCAGCATTTT. Its protein is CASSPQGQGESSNQPQHF. The full variable domain, in which reference TRBV18 and TRBJ1-5 provide the parts outside the CDR3, is NAGVMQNPRHLVRRRGQEARLRCSPMKGHSHVYWYRQLPEEGLKFMVYLQKENIIDESGMPKERFSAEFPKEGPSILRIQQVVRGDSAAYFCASSPQGQGESSNQPQHFGDGTRLSIL.

In this sample, this clonotype turned up a few times. The chain couples TRBV12-3 or TRBV12-4 to TRBJ2-7, with D possibly being TRBD1 (5 bases). This CDR3 comprises 13 residues. V was cut by 6 bases and J by 0 bases, with 9 bases left in between. CDR3 DNA sequence: TGTGCCAGCAGCGGACACGACTCCTACGAGCAGTACTTC. Protein product: CASSGHDSYEQYF.

The J gene is TRBJ1-5, the V gene TRBV20-1; D not certain. There are 13 residues in the CDR3. Trimming took off 6 bases at V and 4 bases at J, with 13 bases between the two ends. The V gene's germline CDR1 is DFQATT and CDR2 SNEGSKA (reference sequence). In DNA form, the CDR3 reads TGCAGTGCCGAGGAGGGTGGGAATCAGCCCCAGCATTTT. Protein: CSAEEGGNQPQHF.

This clonotype was recorded at least ten times. The gene calls are TRBV13 and TRBJ2-3; weak D call: TRBD1 (6 bases). The germline V and J ends were trimmed by 5 bases and 3 bases, with 15 bases remaining between them. CDR1 and CDR2 (germline): PRHDT, FYEKMQ (reference sequence). This CDR3 has 15 amino acids. CDR3 region: CASSARGPKTDTQYF. The CDR3 DNA follows: TGTGCCAGCAGCGCCAGGGGACCCAAGACAGATACGCAGTATTTT.

Many counts were recorded for this clonotype. The chain employs TRBV20-1 and TRBJ2-7; weak D call: TRBD2 (5 bases). The V gene's germline CDR1 is DFQATT and CDR2 SNEGSKA (reference sequence). This CDR3 is 15 amino acids long. V dropped 5 bases and J dropped 1 base, with 18 bases sitting between them. The CDR3 reads CSARPWTGTSYEQYF. CDR3 nucleotides: TGCAGTGCTCGACCCTGGACGGGAACTTCCTACGAGCAGTACTTC.

This clonotype was detected a few times. The genes are TRBV29-1 and TRBJ2-3; 10 bases are a match to TRBD1. Germline V lookup: CDR1 SQVTM, CDR2 ANQGSEA. The length of the CDR3 is 14 residues. J was trimmed by 4 bases and V by 6 bases; bases with no gene match: 7. CDR3 DNA sequence: TGCAGCGTCTCCGGGACAGGGGCCCCAGATACGCAGTATTTT. Encoded protein: CSVSGTGAPDTQYF.

In this sample, this clonotype turned up a few times. This sequence joins TRBV12-3 or TRBV12-4 and TRBJ1-2; perhaps TRBD1 as D (5 bases). This CDR3 is built from 13 residues. Trimming took 2 bases from V and 6 from J, leaving 10 bases between them. The CDR3: CASSLIQGNGYTF. In nucleotides, the CDR3 is TGTGCCAGCAGTTTAATCCAGGGTAATGGCTACACCTTC.

In its sample, this clonotype was seen a few times. The chain employs TRBV19 and TRBJ2-1, with 12 nucleotides matching TRBD2. Germline trimming cut 10 bases from V and 8 bases from J; bases unmatched to any gene: 12. The CDR3 contains 15 residues. CDR1 LNHDA and CDR2 SQIVND come from the germline V gene (reference sequence). CDR3 sequence reads: CATMLAGGPFDEQFF. Here the CDR3 DNA reads TGTGCCACCATGCTAGCGGGAGGGCCCTTCGATGAGCAGTTCTTC.

This clonotype was recorded at least ten times. The chain combines TRBV6-5 with TRBJ2-5; the D is unclear. CDR1 and CDR2 from the germline V gene are MNHEY and SVGAGI. CDR3 length equals 17 residues. The V and J ends lost 3 bases and 2 bases respectively, with 19 bases between them. The CDR3 coding sequence is TGTGCCAGCAGTTATAACCCTGGTGAGACGGATCAAGAGACCCAGTACTTC. It translates to CASSYNPGETDQETQYF.

This clonotype has a count of ten or more. The rearrangement links TRBV7-8 to TRBJ1-4; TRBD1 matches at 9 bases. CDR3 size: 15 residues. V shed 5 bases, J shed 2 bases, and the junction held 3 bases outside the gene matches. Germline V gene sequence: CDR1 SGHVS, CDR2 FQNEAQ. CDR3 loop: CASSGGTGTNEKLFF. The DNA for the CDR3 is TGTGCCAGCAGCGGGGGGACAGGGACTAATGAAAAACTGTTTTTT. Full variable domain (missing parts from reference TRBV7-8 and TRBJ1-4): GAGVSQSPRYKVAKRGQDVALRCDPISGHVSLFWYQQALGQGPEFLTYFQNEAQLDKSGLPSDRFFAERPEGSVSTLKIQRTQQEDSAVYLCASSGGTGTNEKLFFGSGTQLSVL.

The chain couples TRBV29-1 to TRBJ2-1; 7 positions match TRBD2. J lost 0 bases, V lost 1 base, and 6 bases had no gene match. CDR3 length equals 16 residues. Germline V gives CDR1 SQVTM, CDR2 ANQGSEA. In nucleotides, the CDR3 is TGCAGCGTTGAAGGCGGGGGAGACTACTCCTACAATGAGCAGTTCTTC. Translating it yields CSVEGGGDYSYNEQFF.

The chain is built from TRBV5-1 and TRBJ2-3; no clear D. V was shortened by 3 bases and J by 4 bases, with 9 bases between the two germline ends. The CDR3 is made up of 13 amino acids. Looked up from germline, CDR1 is SGHRS and CDR2 is YFSETQ. CDR3 DNA: TGCGCCAGCAGCTCTCTTCCCTCAGATACGCAGTATTTT. This encodes CASSSLPSDTQYF.

This clonotype was counted ten times or more. This chain uses TRBV7-2 with TRBJ2-5; D gene uncertain. The CDR3 is 12 residues long. Germline CDR1 reads SGHTA; CDR2 reads FQGNSA. Between the trimmed V and J ends, which lost 6 bases and 5 bases, there was a span of 10 bases. CDR3 in DNA: TGTGCCAGCAGGCAGCCGTCGGAGACCCAGTACTTC. Protein product: CASRQPSETQYF.

Only a few counts were recorded for this clonotype. The chain links TRBV4-3 to TRBJ1-1, with D possibly being TRBD1 (5 bases). The length of the CDR3 is 15 residues. V lost 0 bases and J lost 4, with 12 bases in between. CDR1 and CDR2 (germline): LGHNA, YSLEER. In nucleotides, the CDR3 is TGCGCCAGCAGCCAAGAAGGCAGGGATGCCACTGAAGCTTTCTTT. Amino acids: CASSQEGRDATEAFF.

This clonotype was picked up many times. V and J are TRBV10-3 and TRBJ2-1; TRBD1 aligns across 7 bases. Per germline, CDR1 ENHRY and CDR2 SYGVKD. V was clipped by 2 bases and J by 8 bases; unmatched bases: 6. This CDR3 comprises 14 residues. DNA for the CDR3: TGTGCCATCAGTGAGAAGACAGGGATTGATGAGCAGTTCTTC. Protein product: CAISEKTGIDEQFF.

This clonotype was detected many times. V is TRBV3-1 and J is TRBJ2-7, with 7 bases that match TRBD2. Trimming removed 3 bases from V and 2 bases from J; junction bases left unmatched: 22. This CDR3 comprises 20 residues. Germline V lookup: CDR1 LGHDT, CDR2 YNNKEL (reference sequence). The CDR3: CASSHRLRGEGPGAAYEQYF. The CDR3 DNA reads TGTGCCAGCAGCCACCGTCTTAGAGGGGAGGGACCTGGAGCAGCCTACGAGCAGTACTTC.

The table lists this clonotype with many counts. CDR3 protein: CSATGTDTGELFF. The CDR3 DNA reads TGCAGTGCCACTGGGACAGACACCGGGGAGCTGTTTTTT. The genes are TRBV20-1 and TRBJ2-2, with TRBD1 matching over 7 bases. The CDR3 is 13 amino acids. Germline-derived CDR1 and CDR2 are DFQATT and SNEGSKA (reference sequence). With V trimmed by 6 bases and J by 3 bases, 4 bases remained unmatched.

This chain links TRBV5-1 with TRBJ2-7; unclear D gene. Germline lookup yields CDR1 SGHRS and CDR2 YFSETQ. The CDR3 extends over 13 amino acids. V was trimmed by 1 base and J by 12 bases, leaving 17 bases between them. CDR3 residues: CASSLMGDRSWYF. The CDR3, as DNA: TGCGCCAGCAGCTTGATGGGCGACCGCTCCTGGTACTTC. The variable domain in full, with the rest retrieved from reference TRBV5-1 and TRBJ2-7, is KAGVTQTPRYLIKTRGQQVTLSCSPISGHRSVSWYQQTPGQGLQFLFEYFSETQRNKGNFPGRFSGRQFSNSRSEMNVSTLELGDSALYLCASSLMGDRSWYFGPGTRLTVT.

The V and J genes are TRBV6-2 or TRBV6-3 and TRBJ2-7; tentative D call: TRBD2 (5 bases). V lost 8 bases to trimming and J lost 6 bases, with 14 bases between them. The CDR3 sequence is 12 residues long. Germline V gives CDR1 MNHEY, CDR2 SVGEGT. CDR3 loop: CASSWSGGEQYF. The CDR3 DNA sequence: TGTGCCAGCTCTTGGAGCGGCGGCGAGCAGTACTTC.

There are many counts of this clonotype. This CDR3 is CSARGQGAYEQYF. The CDR3 DNA sequence: TGCAGTGCTAGAGGTCAGGGGGCCTACGAGCAGTACTTC. The chain has TRBV20-1 and TRBJ2-7, with TRBD1 matching over 7 bases. The V gene end was trimmed by 1 base and the J gene end by 2 bases; junction bases not matched to a gene: 2. Germline V gives CDR1 DFQATT, CDR2 SNEGSKA (reference sequence). This CDR3 region has 13 residues.

This clonotype was seen a few times. The rearrangement uses TRBV13 and TRBJ2-5; D not certain. This CDR3 spans 14 amino acids. V was shortened by 0 bases and J by 7 bases, with 12 bases between the two germline ends. Looked up from germline, CDR1 is PRHDT and CDR2 is FYEKMQ (reference sequence). As DNA, the CDR3 is TGTGCCAGCAGCTTAGGGGCGGCAACGGCGACCCAGTACTTC. It yields the protein CASSLGAATATQYF. Using reference TRBV13 and TRBJ2-5 for the parts outside the CDR3, the full variable domain is AAGVIQSPRHLIKEKRETATLKCYPIPRHDTVYWYQQGPGQDPQFLISFYEKMQSDKGSIPDRFSAQQFSDYHSELNMSSLELGDSALYFCASSLGAATATQYFGPGTRLLVL.

This clonotype was seen a few times. The V gene is TRBV7-7, the J gene TRBJ2-1; the D gene is possibly TRBD1 (6 bases). Germline V gives CDR1 SSHAT, CDR2 FNYEAQ (reference sequence). The CDR3 covers 18 residues. Trimming took off 5 bases at V and 8 bases at J, with 28 bases between the two ends. In DNA form, the CDR3 reads TGTGCCAGCAGCCCCGTGAGGGGACACAACCTAAATTTCGATGAGCAGTTCTTC. It is translated as CASSPVRGHNLNFDEQFF.

This clonotype was seen more than once but under ten times. The rearrangement uses TRBV6-5 and TRBJ1-2; a weak D match, TRBD1 (6 bases). V gave up 0 bases and J gave up 6 bases, with 11 bases separating them. From germline, CDR1 is MNHEY and CDR2 SVGAGI. The CDR3 contains 14 residues. Here the CDR3 reads CASSYSDRIDGYTF. In DNA, the CDR3 is TGTGCCAGCAGTTACTCTGACAGGATTGATGGCTACACCTTC.

In DNA form, the CDR3 reads TGTGCCAGCAGCCCAGTGCCGCGTGTGAATGAGCAGTTCTTC. It yields the protein CASSPVPRVNEQFF. This rearrangement joins TRBV28 to TRBJ2-1; D not resolved. The CDR3 has 14 residues. The V end lost 6 bases, the J end lost 7 bases, and 16 bases lay between the germline ends. CDR1 is MDHEN and CDR2 is SYDVKM in the germline V gene.

In DNA, the CDR3 is TGTGCCAGCACCCCCCGGACTGGGTATCAGCCCCAGCATTTT. As protein: CASTPRTGYQPQHF. This rearrangement joins TRBV28 to TRBJ1-5, with D unresolved. CDR1 is MDHEN, CDR2 SYDVKM, per germline. This CDR3 is 14 amino acids long. The V end was cut by 7 bases, the J end by 5 bases, with 15 bases between. Full variable domain (rest looked up from reference TRBV28 and TRBJ1-5): DVKVTQSSRYLVKRTGEKVFLECVQDMDHENMFWYRQDPGLGLRLIYFSYDVKMKEKGDIPEGYSVSREKKERFSLILESASTNQTSMYLCASTPRTGYQPQHFGDGTRLSIL.